The rows below give T cell receptor beta chains drawn from one sample of a study of T cells expressing NK-cell markers. For each CDR3 protein, TCRdb gives one entry from its re-call of the 5' RACE reads, without DNA. This sample's table has more than 20,000 distinct CDR3 sequences. The specimen was blood T cells: a sorted CD56 or NKG2C T cell subset, CD4+ or CD8+ T cells, or bulk PBMC T cells (not recorded which). The source of these receptors is a man aged 18 to 69 in good health. The CDR3 runs from the conserved cysteine through the conserved F or W. Expanded clones are given a class, and other clones once, few, many or no size at all.

clone_size	v_call	j_call	cdr3_aa
-	TRBV20-1	TRBJ1-2	CSASKGAEGYTF
-	TRBV23-1	TRBJ1-6	CASSQSRTASNSPLHF
-	TRBV28	TRBJ1-5	CASSPLGEGDMGQPQHF
-	TRBV30	TRBJ2-1	CAWSFGTGGYNEQFF
-	TRBV20-1	TRBJ2-1	CSARANKRELGNEQFF
-	TRBV11-2	TRBJ2-7	CASSLDMAVGSYEQYF
-	TRBV12-3/TRBV12-4	TRBJ2-1	CASRYSTGRGFF
-	TRBV18	TRBJ2-1	CASSPWTSGRFDEQFF
-	TRBV5-5	TRBJ2-5	CASSLVPAETQYF
-	TRBV6-2/TRBV6-3	TRBJ2-7	CASRRTSGRGEQYF
-	TRBV4-2	TRBJ1-2	CASSQGRQTGTYGYTF
-	TRBV12-3/TRBV12-4	TRBJ1-5	CASSLGSQPQHF
-	TRBV24-1	TRBJ2-4	CATSDPTGMEYF
-	TRBV6-1	TRBJ1-2	CASSGGRVGGEGYTF
medium-sized	TRBV6-4	TRBJ2-2	CASSRTGGETGELFF
-	TRBV2	TRBJ2-7	CASSGPGTVPPYEQYF
-	TRBV9	TRBJ2-5	CASSVEGGRAGETQYF
-	TRBV4-2	TRBJ2-7	CASSRGQGLNEQYF
-	TRBV28	TRBJ2-7	CASSFPVGGGPQYEQYF
-	TRBV5-1	TRBJ1-1	CASRSLGTGGDTEAFF
-	TRBV5-1	TRBJ1-4	CASSPGGRNEKLFF
-	TRBV24-1	TRBJ2-7	CATGGDNSYEQYF
-	TRBV11-1	TRBJ2-7	CASSFFEGEQYF
-	TRBV4-2	TRBJ2-7	CASSQDPTGEYEQYF
-	TRBV20-1	TRBJ2-1	CSARDVAGGGYNEQFF
-	TRBV7-2	TRBJ2-7	CASSLVRGSSYEQYF
-	TRBV5-1	TRBJ2-5	CASSLGRTSGRTFRGTQYF
-	TRBV4-3	TRBJ1-6	CASSQDKLDNSPLHF
-	TRBV2	TRBJ2-5	CASTADRVGGETQYF
-	TRBV7-2	TRBJ2-7	CASSSQRQGVNEQYF
-	TRBV3-1	TRBJ2-5	CASSPGGTGLETQYF
-	TRBV28	TRBJ2-1	CASSLPTSYNEQFF
-	TRBV14	TRBJ2-7	CASSQSLAGGGQYF
-	TRBV15	TRBJ2-6	CATSRDRNPGANVLTF
-	TRBV5-1	TRBJ1-5	CASSLEGSGVGQPQHF
-	TRBV5-6	TRBJ2-7	CASSLRRGNYHEQYF
-	TRBV6-5	TRBJ2-4	CASSYSGGNIQYF
-	TRBV6-4	TRBJ2-3	CASSEGSGATDTQYF
-	TRBV20-1	TRBJ2-2	CSALPLALDLNTGELFF